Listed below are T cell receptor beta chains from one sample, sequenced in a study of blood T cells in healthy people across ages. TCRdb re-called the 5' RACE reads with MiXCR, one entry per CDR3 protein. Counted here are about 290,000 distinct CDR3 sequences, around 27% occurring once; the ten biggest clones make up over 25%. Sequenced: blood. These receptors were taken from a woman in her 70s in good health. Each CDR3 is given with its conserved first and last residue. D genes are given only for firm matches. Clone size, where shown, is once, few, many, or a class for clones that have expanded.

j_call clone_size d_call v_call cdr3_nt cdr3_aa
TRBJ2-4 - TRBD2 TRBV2 TGTGCCAGCAGTCCTCCCGGGAGGAAAAAAAACATTCAGTACTTC CASSPPGRKKNIQYF
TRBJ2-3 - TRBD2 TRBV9 TGTGCCAGCAGCGTAGATCCAGCGGGGCGCACAGATACGCAGTATTTT CASSVDPAGRTDTQYF
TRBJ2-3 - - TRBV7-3 TGTGCCAGCAAAGAGGGGCGGGACACAGATACGCAGTATTTT CASKEGRDTDTQYF
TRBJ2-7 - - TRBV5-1 TGCGCCAGCAGTTCAGAACCTAGCCGAACCTACGAGCAGTACTTC CASSSEPSRTYEQYF
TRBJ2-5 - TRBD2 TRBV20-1 TGCAGTGCTCTTAGCGGGAGGGCCCAAGAGACCCAGTACTTC CSALSGRAQETQYF
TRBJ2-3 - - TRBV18 TGTGCCAGCTCACCGCCGGGCCTTAACACAGATACGCAGTATTTT CASSPPGLNTDTQYF
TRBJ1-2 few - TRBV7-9 TGTGCCAGCAGCTCCACAGAAGGAAGCCATGGCTACACCTTC CASSSTEGSHGYTF
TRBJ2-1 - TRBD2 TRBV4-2 TGTGCCAGCACCCCCGGGACTACCAACAATGAGCAGTTCTTC CASTPGTTNNEQFF
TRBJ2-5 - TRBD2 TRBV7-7 TGTGCTAGCAGCGCTAGCGGGGGGCAAGAGACCCAGTACTTC CASSASGGQETQYF
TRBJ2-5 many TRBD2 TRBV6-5 TGTGCCAGCAGTTACGGCGGGAGGTTTGGAGAGACCCAGTACTTC CASSYGGRFGETQYF
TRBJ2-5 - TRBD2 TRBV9 TGTGCCAGCAGCGACCCCGGACTAGCGGGATTAGAGACCCAGTACTTC CASSDPGLAGLETQYF
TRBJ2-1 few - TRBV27 TGTGCCAGCAGTTTCCGACAGAATTACAATGAGCAGTTCTTC CASSFRQNYNEQFF
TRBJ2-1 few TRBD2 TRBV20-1 TGCAGTGCAAGGTCCAGCGGGAGAGTCCACTCTGAGCAGTTCTTC CSARSSGRVHSEQFF
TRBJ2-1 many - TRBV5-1 TGCGCCAGCAGCACCGGACAGCACAATGAGCAGTTCTTC CASSTGQHNEQFF
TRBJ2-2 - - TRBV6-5 TGTGCCAGCAGACCCTCAGGGAACACCGGGGAGCTGCTTTTT CASRPSGNTGELLF
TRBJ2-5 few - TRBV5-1 TGCGCCAGCAGCTTGTCCCCGGGGACCCAAGAGACCCAGTACTTC CASSLSPGTQETQYF
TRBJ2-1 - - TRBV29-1 TGCAGCGTCCCCCACCCCACCCACAATGAGCAGTTCTTC CSVPHPTHNEQFF
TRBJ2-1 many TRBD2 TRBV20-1 TGCAGTGCTAGAGTGGGCGGGAGGAACAATGAGCAGTTCTTC CSARVGGRNNEQFF
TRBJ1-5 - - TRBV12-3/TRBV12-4 TGTGCCAGCAGACCTGGATCACTAAGCAATCAGCCCCAGCATTTT CASRPGSLSNQPQHF
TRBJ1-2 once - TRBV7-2 TGTGCCAGCAGCTTAGTTCCGACTGTGGACTATGGCTACACCTTC CASSLVPTVDYGYTF
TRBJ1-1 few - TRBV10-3 TGTGCCATCAGTGAGTCGCTTTCTGAAGCTTTCTTT CAISESLSEAFF
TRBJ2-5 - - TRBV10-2 TGCGCCAGCAGTCAACCTGAAGAGACCCAGTACTTC CASSQPEETQYF
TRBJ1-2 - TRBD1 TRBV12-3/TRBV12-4 TGTGCCAGCAGTTCGTTAAGACAGGGCTATGGCTACACCTTC CASSSLRQGYGYTF
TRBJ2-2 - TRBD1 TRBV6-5 TGTGCCAGCACCCAGGGGGCCGGTGGCGGGGAGCTGTTTTTT CASTQGAGGGELFF
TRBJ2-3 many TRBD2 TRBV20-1 TGCAGTGCTAGGTCAGCGGGAGAGAGCACAGATACGCAGTATTTT CSARSAGESTDTQYF
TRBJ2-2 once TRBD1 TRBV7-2 TGTGCCAGCAGCTTGCAACCGGGACAGGGTTTCGGGGAGCTGTTTTTT CASSLQPGQGFGELFF
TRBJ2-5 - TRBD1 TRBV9 TGTGCCAGCAGCAAAATTGAGGGGGCATCAGAGACCCAGTACTTC CASSKIEGASETQYF
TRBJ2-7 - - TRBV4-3 TGCGCCAGCAGCCATAGGGACGGTGCGGGACGCCTCTACGAGCAGTACTTC CASSHRDGAGRLYEQYF
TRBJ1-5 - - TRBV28 TGTGCCAGCAGTTTGACAGCCCCCAATCAGCCCCAGCATTTT CASSLTAPNQPQHF
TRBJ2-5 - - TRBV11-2 TGTGCCAGCAGCCGCACCACACTGAAGGGAGAGACCCAGTACTTC CASSRTTLKGETQYF
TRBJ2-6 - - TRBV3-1 TGTGCCAGCAGCCGCCGTAGCTCTGGGGCCAACGTCCTGACTTTC CASSRRSSGANVLTF
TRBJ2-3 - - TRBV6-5 TGTGCCAACAGTTACGCCTCGGGGGCGGCGTCTAGGACAGATACGCAGTATTTT CANSYASGAASRTDTQYF
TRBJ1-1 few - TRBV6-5 TGTGCCACATCATTTCGCCAGGAGAACACTGAAGCTTTCTTT CATSFRQENTEAFF
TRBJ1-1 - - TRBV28 TGTGCCAGCAGTAGGGAGGACAGCCCTACATCCGCTTTCTTT CASSREDSPTSAFF
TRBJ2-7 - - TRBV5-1 TGCGCCAGCAGCTTGGTAGCGAACCTGCCCTACGAGCAGTACTTC CASSLVANLPYEQYF
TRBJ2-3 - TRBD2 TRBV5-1 TGCGCCAGCAGACGACTAGCGGGGTATAGGGCAGATACGCAGTATTTT CASRRLAGYRADTQYF
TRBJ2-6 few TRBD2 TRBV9 TGTGCCAGCAGCCCTGGGGGGGTATCTGGGGCCAACGTCCTGACTTTC CASSPGGVSGANVLTF